This record covers a single T cell receptor (beta chain). Its target is unknown. The sample belongs to a study of cytomegalovirus exposure and HLA in healthy donors. Study-level findings and limits: Both high specificity and high sensitivity reportedly marked the classifier's diagnosis of cytomegalovirus status. It was 150 to 200 TCR beta chains that were listed as cytomegalovirus-associated. A link between a missense DCLRE1C variant and TCR beta V- and J-gene trimming emerged from a later analysis. Some highly shared sequence variants likely arose as a pipeline artifact.

Researchers ran the PCR with 60 Vbeta and 13 Jbeta primers. TCRdb's table, derived via immunoSEQ multiplex PCR, lists solely in-frame clones and lacks some. The data contain about 140,000 clones, roughly three quarters of them seen just once; the ten biggest clones take up approximately 4%. Germline CDR1 and CDR2: LNHDA and SQIVND (reference sequence). CDR3 length equals 12 residues. The trim removed 4 bases at V and 6 bases at J, leaving 3 bases unmatched. The chain employs TRBV19 and TRBJ2-7, with 7 bases that match TRBD1. Sequencing was done on a sample of PBMCs. This clonotype originated in a young man in good health and CMV-seronegative. Here the CDR3 reads CASSRSGGEQYF. The CDR3 coding sequence is TGTGCCAGTAGTAGGTCAGGGGGCGAGCAGTACTTC. Using reference TRBV19 and TRBJ2-7 for the parts outside the CDR3, the full variable domain is DGGITQSPKYLFRKEGQNVTLSCEQNLNHDAMYWYRQDPGQGLRLIYYSQIVNDFQKGDIAEGYSVSREKKESFPLTVTSAQKNPTAFYLCASSRSGGEQYFGPGTRLTVT.